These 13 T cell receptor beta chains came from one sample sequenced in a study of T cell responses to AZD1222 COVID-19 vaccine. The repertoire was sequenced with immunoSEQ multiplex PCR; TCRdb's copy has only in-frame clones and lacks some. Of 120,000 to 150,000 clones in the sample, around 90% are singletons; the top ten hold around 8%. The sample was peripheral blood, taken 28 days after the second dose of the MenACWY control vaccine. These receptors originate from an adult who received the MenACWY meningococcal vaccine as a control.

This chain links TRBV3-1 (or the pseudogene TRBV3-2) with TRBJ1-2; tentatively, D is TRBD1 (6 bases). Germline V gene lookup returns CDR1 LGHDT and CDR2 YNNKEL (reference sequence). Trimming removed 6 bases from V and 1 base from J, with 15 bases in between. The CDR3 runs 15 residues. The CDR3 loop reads CASRDGQLNNYGYTF. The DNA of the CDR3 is TGTGCCAGCAGGGACGGACAGCTGAATAACTATGGCTACACCTTC.

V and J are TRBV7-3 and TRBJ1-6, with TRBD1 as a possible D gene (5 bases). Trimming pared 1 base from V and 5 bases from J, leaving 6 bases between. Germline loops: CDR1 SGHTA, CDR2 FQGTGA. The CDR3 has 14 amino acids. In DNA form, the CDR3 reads TGTGCCAGCAGCTTAATACAGGATAATTCACCCCTCCACTTT. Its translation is CASSLIQDNSPLHF.

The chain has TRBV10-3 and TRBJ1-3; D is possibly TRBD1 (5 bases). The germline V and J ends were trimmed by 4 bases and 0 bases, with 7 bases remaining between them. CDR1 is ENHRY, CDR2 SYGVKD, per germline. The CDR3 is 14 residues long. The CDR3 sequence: CAISGRVSGNTIYF. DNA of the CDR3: TGTGCCATCAGTGGCAGGGTCTCTGGAAACACCATATATTTT.

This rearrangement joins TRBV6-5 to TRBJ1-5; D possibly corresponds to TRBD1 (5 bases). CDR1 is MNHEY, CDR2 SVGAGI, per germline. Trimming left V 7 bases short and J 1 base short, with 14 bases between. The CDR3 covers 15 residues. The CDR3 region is CASIPGGVSNQPQHF. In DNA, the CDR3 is TGTGCCAGCATCCCAGGAGGGGTAAGCAATCAGCCCCAGCATTTT.

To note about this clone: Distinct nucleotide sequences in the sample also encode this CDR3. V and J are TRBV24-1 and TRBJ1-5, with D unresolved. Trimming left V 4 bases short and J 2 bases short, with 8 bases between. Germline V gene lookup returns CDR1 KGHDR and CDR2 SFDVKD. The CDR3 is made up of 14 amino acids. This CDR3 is CATSDPGGNQPQHF. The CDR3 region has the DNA TGTGCCACCAGTGACCCCGGGGGCAATCAGCCCCAGCATTTT.

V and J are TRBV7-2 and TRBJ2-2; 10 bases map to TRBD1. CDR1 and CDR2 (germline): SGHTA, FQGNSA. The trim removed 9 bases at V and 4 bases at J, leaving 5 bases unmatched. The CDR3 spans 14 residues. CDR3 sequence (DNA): TGTGCCAGTAGACGGACAGGGGGCACCGGGGAGCTGTTTTTT. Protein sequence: CASRRTGGTGELFF.

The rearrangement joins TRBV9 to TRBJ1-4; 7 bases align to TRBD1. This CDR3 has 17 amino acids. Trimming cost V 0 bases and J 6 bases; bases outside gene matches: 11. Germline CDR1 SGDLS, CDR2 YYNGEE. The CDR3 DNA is TGTGCCAGCAGCGTAGCCCTCGCCGGGACAGAGGATGAAAAACTGTTTTTT. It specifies CASSVALAGTEDEKLFF.

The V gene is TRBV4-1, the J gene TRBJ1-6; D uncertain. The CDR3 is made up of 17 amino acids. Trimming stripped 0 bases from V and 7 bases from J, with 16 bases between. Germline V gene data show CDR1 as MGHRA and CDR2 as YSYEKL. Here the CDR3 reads CASSQDVGGGGNSPLHF. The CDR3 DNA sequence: TGCGCCAGCAGCCAAGACGTGGGCGGAGGAGGGAATTCACCCCTCCACTTT.

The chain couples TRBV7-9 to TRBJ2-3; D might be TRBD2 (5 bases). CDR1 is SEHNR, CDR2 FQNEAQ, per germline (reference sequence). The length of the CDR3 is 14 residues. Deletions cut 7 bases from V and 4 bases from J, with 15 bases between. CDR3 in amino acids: CASTSSAGADTQYF. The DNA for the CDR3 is TGTGCCAGCACCTCCTCAGCCGGGGCAGATACGCAGTATTTT. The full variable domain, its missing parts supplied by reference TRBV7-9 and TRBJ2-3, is DTGVSQNPRHKITKRGQNVTFRCDPISEHNRLYWYRQTLGQGPEFLTYFQNEAQLEKSRLLSDRFSAERPKGSFSTLEIQRTEQGDSAMYLCASTSSAGADTQYFGPGTRLTVL.

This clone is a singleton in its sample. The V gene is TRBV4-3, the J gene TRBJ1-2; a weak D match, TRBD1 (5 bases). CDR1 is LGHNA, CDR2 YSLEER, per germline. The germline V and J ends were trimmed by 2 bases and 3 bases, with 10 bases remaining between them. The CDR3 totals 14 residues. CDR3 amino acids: CASSQMTADYGYTF. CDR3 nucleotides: TGCGCCAGCAGCCAAATGACAGCCGACTATGGCTACACCTTC.

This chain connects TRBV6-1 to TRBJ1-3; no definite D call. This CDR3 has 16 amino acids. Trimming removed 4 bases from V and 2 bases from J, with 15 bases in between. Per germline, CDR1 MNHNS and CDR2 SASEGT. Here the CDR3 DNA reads TGTGCCAGCAGTGCCCAGAGCGGCAACGCTGGAAACACCATATATTTT. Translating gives CASSAQSGNAGNTIYF.

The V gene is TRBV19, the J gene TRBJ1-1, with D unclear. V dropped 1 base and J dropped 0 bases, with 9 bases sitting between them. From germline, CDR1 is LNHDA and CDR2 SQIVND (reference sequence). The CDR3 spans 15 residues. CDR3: CASSIVGGLNTEAFF. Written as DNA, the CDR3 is TGTGCCAGTAGTATAGTGGGAGGGCTGAACACTGAAGCTTTCTTT.

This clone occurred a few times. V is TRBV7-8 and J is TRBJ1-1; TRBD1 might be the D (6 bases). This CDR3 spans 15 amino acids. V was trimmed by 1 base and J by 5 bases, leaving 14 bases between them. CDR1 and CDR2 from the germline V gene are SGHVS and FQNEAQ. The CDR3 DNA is TGTGCCAGCAGCTTAGAGACAGGACGATTAACTGAAGCTTTCTTT. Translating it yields CASSLETGRLTEAFF.